This T cell receptor (beta chain) was recorded in a study of T cell repertoires in ileal Crohn's disease. Findings of the study overall: Active smokers at surgery had more clonal expansions than non-smokers. All patients with clonality above 26.8% had endoscopic recurrence.

Libraries were prepared by immunoSEQ multiplex PCR; TCRdb keeps only in-frame clonotypes and omits some of them. The sample contains some 16,000 clones, about 80% of which appear only once. Germline V gene data show CDR1 as MNHNS and CDR2 as SASEGT. CDR3 length: 13 amino acids. V dropped 6 bases and J dropped 4; count of bases not matched to a gene: 2. A word on this clone: The antigen is not known.

The gene calls are TRBV6-1 and TRBJ1-1; 10 bases are shared with TRBD1. This sequence was found in an adult with Crohn's disease. Material for sequencing was ileal tissue. The CDR3: CASRGTGATEAFF. The CDR3 DNA reads TGTGCCAGCAGGGGGACAGGGGCCACTGAAGCTTTCTTT.